The entry that follows covers one TCR beta chain sequence. The data were obtained in a study of cytomegalovirus exposure and HLA in healthy donors. In germline, CDR1 is SGHDT, CDR2 YYEEEE. This CDR3 region has 13 residues. V shed 2 bases and J shed 3 bases, with 9 bases lying between them. The PCR contained 60 Vbeta and 13 Jbeta primers. Some clones are missing from TCRdb's copy, which holds only in-frame ones; the method was immunoSEQ multiplex PCR. This table has some 50,000 clones, about two thirds appearing once. The genes are TRBV5-6 and TRBJ2-7; D is undetermined. The sequencing input was PBMCs. The clonotype was recovered from a woman aged 45-65 years in good health and CMV-seropositive. CDR3 residues: CASSFQADYEQYF. In DNA form, the CDR3 reads TGTGCCAGCAGCTTTCAGGCAGACTACGAGCAGTACTTC.